The clone carrying this T cell receptor (beta chain) was recorded at least ten times. Its target is not known. This entry belongs to a study of T-cell reconstitution after alpha-beta-depleted transplantation in children. Study-wide results and limits: After one year, T-cell counts and TCRbeta diversity mostly came from new T cells. Reportedly, alpha-beta T cells present about two months post-transplant originated from several hundred expanded clones of graft origin. Some patients owed their high day-60 TCRbeta diversity to surviving recipient T cells and thymic progenitors.

Unique molecular identifiers featured in how the TCRbeta library was prepared. Via MiXCR, TCRdb re-called the PCR reads, giving one row per CDR3 protein. The data contain roughly 32,000 distinct CDR3 sequences, roughly 6.7% of them seen just once; the ten biggest clones take up 25% to 30%. The receptor's source is a child younger than two who had a stem cell transplant for acute myeloid leukemia, so the T cells may come from the graft donor. The starting material was peripheral blood, obtained 60 days after TCRalphabeta/CD19-depleted stem cell transplant.

The CDR3 DNA reads TGTGCCAGCAGCTTAGAGGCTATCCCCTACGAGCAGTACTTC. It is translated as CASSLEAIPYEQYF. The chain has TRBV13 and TRBJ2-7, with D hard to call. Germline V gene sequence: CDR1 PRHDT, CDR2 FYEKMQ (reference sequence). Trimming shortened V by 1 base and J by 2 bases, and 9 bases separated the two germline ends. CDR3 length: 14 residues.